These T cell receptor beta chains were read from a single sample in a study of T cell changes during pregnancy in multiple sclerosis. Assay used: immunoSEQ multiplex PCR; TCRdb lists only in-frame clones, some missing. The sample consists of about 38,000 clones, about 95% of them appearing once. Here the sequenced sample was CD4+ T cells from peripheral blood mononuclear cells, taken in the second trimester of pregnancy. The receptors shown here come from a female donor with multiple sclerosis, enrolled in a pregnancy study. CDR3s include the opening cysteine and the closing phenylalanine or tryptophan. The order of the fields is clone size, J gene, D gene, V gene, CDR3 DNA, CDR3 protein. D genes are given only for firm matches. Size is omitted from some rows. Given values are once, few, many or a class for expanded clones.

abundance: NA
j_gene: TRBJ1-4
d_gene: NA
v_gene: TRBV5-4
CDR3nt: TGTGCCAGCAGCTTCGCGGGGGGCGGAGAAAAACTGTTTTTT
CDR3aa: CASSFAGGGEKLFF

abundance: NA
j_gene: TRBJ1-1
d_gene: NA
v_gene: TRBV7-8
CDR3nt: TGTGCCAGCAGCTTTACCATAGGGGATGAAGCTTTCTTT
CDR3aa: CASSFTIGDEAFF

abundance: once
j_gene: TRBJ1-5
d_gene: TRBD1
v_gene: TRBV18
CDR3nt: TGTGCCAGCTCAACGACAGGGTTAGGCAATCAGCCCCAGCATTTT
CDR3aa: CASSTTGLGNQPQHF

abundance: NA
j_gene: TRBJ1-6
d_gene: NA
v_gene: TRBV19
CDR3nt: TGTGCCAGTAGTATAGTGCGGGGGGCGAATTCACCCCTCCACTTT
CDR3aa: CASSIVRGANSPLHF

abundance: NA
j_gene: TRBJ1-2
d_gene: TRBD1
v_gene: TRBV27
CDR3nt: TGTGCCAGCAGTCATCAGGGGGCGCAGGGAAACTATGGCTACACCTTC
CDR3aa: CASSHQGAQGNYGYTF

abundance: NA
j_gene: TRBJ2-1
d_gene: TRBD2
v_gene: TRBV19
CDR3nt: TGTGCCAGTAGTTCCAGGACTAGCGGGACGACCACTGATCTTTACAATGAGCAGTTCTTC
CDR3aa: CASSSRTSGTTTDLYNEQFF

abundance: NA
j_gene: TRBJ2-1
d_gene: TRBD2
v_gene: TRBV7-7
CDR3nt: TGTGCCAGCAGCTTAGGGACTAGCGGGGTGGCTGAGCAGTTCTTC
CDR3aa: CASSLGTSGVAEQFF

abundance: NA
j_gene: TRBJ2-5
d_gene: NA
v_gene: TRBV28
CDR3nt: TGTGCCAGCAGTCTCCAAGAGACCCAGTACTTC
CDR3aa: CASSLQETQYF

abundance: NA
j_gene: TRBJ2-3
d_gene: TRBD1
v_gene: TRBV6-1
CDR3nt: TGTGCCAGCAGCCGGGACAGGGGGATTACAGATACGCAGTATTTT
CDR3aa: CASSRDRGITDTQYF

abundance: NA
j_gene: TRBJ2-1
d_gene: NA
v_gene: TRBV5-1
CDR3nt: TGCGCCAGCAGCTTTATATCCGGTACGTACAATGAGCAGTTCTTC
CDR3aa: CASSFISGTYNEQFF

abundance: once
j_gene: TRBJ2-7
d_gene: TRBD2
v_gene: TRBV6-6
CDR3nt: TGTGCCAGCAGTTACCTTCGGGGGGAAACCTACGAGCAGTACTTC
CDR3aa: CASSYLRGETYEQYF

abundance: NA
j_gene: TRBJ2-1
d_gene: TRBD2
v_gene: TRBV2
CDR3nt: TGTGCCAGCAGTGAGGGGGTGCGTGCTAGCGGGAGGGCGAATGAGCAGTTCTTC
CDR3aa: CASSEGVRASGRANEQFF

abundance: few
j_gene: TRBJ2-7
d_gene: NA
v_gene: TRBV19
CDR3nt: TGTGCCAGTAGGTACGGCAGGGCCTACGAGCAGTACTTC
CDR3aa: CASRYGRAYEQYF

abundance: NA
j_gene: TRBJ1-5
d_gene: NA
v_gene: TRBV19
CDR3nt: TGTGCCAGTAGTCTTGGGGGGGGGAGCAATCAGCCCCAGCATTTT
CDR3aa: CASSLGGGSNQPQHF

abundance: NA
j_gene: TRBJ2-2
d_gene: NA
v_gene: TRBV25-1
CDR3nt: TGTGCCAGCAGTGAATTTAGAGGCACCGGGGAGCTGTTTTTT
CDR3aa: CASSEFRGTGELFF

abundance: NA
j_gene: TRBJ2-5
d_gene: TRBD1
v_gene: TRBV15
CDR3nt: TGTGCCACCAGTAGGGGGGGACAGGGTATGGAGACCCAGTACTTC
CDR3aa: CATSRGGQGMETQYF